The 10 T cell receptor beta chains below were found in one sample sequenced in a study of T-cell reconstitution after alpha-beta-depleted transplantation in children. Unique molecular identifiers tagged the TCRbeta library. TCRdb itself ran the PCR reads through MiXCR, one entry per CDR3 protein. This sample yields some 490,000 distinct CDR3 sequences, of which around 13% are seen a single time; around 6% belongs to the top ten. The sample consisted of PBMCs from the stem cell graft donor, taken from the stem cell graft. The receptor set was obtained from a human donor who donated a stem cell graft to a child with combined immunodeficiency.

This sequence joins TRBV3-1 and TRBJ2-5; the match to TRBD2 covers 11 bases. The CDR3 length is 15 residues. Losses at the gene ends were 4 bases for V and 0 bases for J; bases not matched to a gene: 1. The germline V gene encodes CDR1 LGHDT and CDR2 YNNKEL (reference sequence). DNA of the CDR3: TGTGCCAGCAGCCGACTAGCGGGAAACCAAGAGACCCAGTACTTC. It encodes CASSRLAGNQETQYF.

Many counts were recorded for this clonotype. V gene TRBV29-1 combines with J gene TRBJ2-7, with 9 bases identical to TRBD1. This CDR3 is built from 13 residues. CDR1 is SQVTM, CDR2 ANQGSEA, per germline. Trimming at V came to 1 base and at J to 7 bases, leaving 5 bases not matched to a gene. The CDR3 reads CSVEGDRVSEQYF. The DNA of the CDR3 is TGCAGCGTTGAAGGGGACAGGGTGAGTGAGCAGTACTTC.

The chain joins TRBV5-1 to TRBJ1-5; 8 nucleotides match TRBD1. Germline lookup yields CDR1 SGHRS and CDR2 YFSETQ. V lost 7 bases and J lost 7; bases outside the gene matches: 7. CDR3 length: 13 amino acids. CDR3 in DNA: TGCGCCAGCCCGGACAGGGAGCAGCAGCCCCAGCATTTT. Its translation: CASPDREQQPQHF. Complete variable domain (other parts from reference TRBV5-1 and TRBJ1-5): KAGVTQTPRYLIKTRGQQVTLSCSPISGHRSVSWYQQTPGQGLQFLFEYFSETQRNKGNFPGRFSGRQFSNSRSEMNVSTLELGDSALYLCASPDREQQPQHFGDGTRLSIL.

This chain connects TRBV19 to TRBJ2-2, with D unclear. V shed 5 bases and J shed 9 bases, with 13 bases lying between them. Germline CDR1 and CDR2: LNHDA and SQIVND (reference sequence). CDR3 length: 13 amino acids. CDR3 nucleotide sequence: TGTGCCAGTAGTCCGGACCTATCGAGGGAGCTGTTTTTT. Translating gives CASSPDLSRELFF.

This clonotype was seen ten or more times. This chain links TRBV7-9 with TRBJ1-4; the D is unclear. V gave up 2 bases and J gave up 4 bases, with 8 bases separating them. The CDR3 runs 14 residues. From germline, CDR1 is SEHNR and CDR2 FQNEAQ (reference sequence). CDR3: CASSLSQNNEKLFF. The CDR3 nucleotides are TGTGCCAGCAGCTTAAGCCAGAATAATGAAAAACTGTTTTTT. Looking up the rest from reference TRBV7-9 and TRBJ1-4 gives the full variable domain: DTGVSQNPRHKITKRGQNVTFRCDPISEHNRLYWYRQTLGQGPEFLTYFQNEAQLEKSRLLSDRFSAERPKGSFSTLEIQRTEQGDSAMYLCASSLSQNNEKLFFGSGTQLSVL.

This clonotype has a handful of counts. The chain has TRBV29-1 and TRBJ2-3; D unresolved. Germline-derived CDR1 and CDR2 are SQVTM and ANQGSEA. The CDR3 extends over 13 amino acids. Trimming took 4 bases from V and 2 from J, leaving 10 bases between them. The CDR3 here is CSVALSSTDTQYF. The CDR3 DNA sequence: TGCAGCGTTGCCCTGAGCTCCACAGATACGCAGTATTTT.

The gene calls are TRBV30 and TRBJ2-1; no clear D gene. Per the germline V gene, CDR1 is GTSNPN and CDR2 is SVGIG (reference sequence). V lost 0 bases to trimming and J lost 9 bases, with 6 bases between them. This CDR3 comprises 11 residues. CDR3 protein: CAWSVRPEQFF. The DNA for the CDR3 is TGTGCCTGGAGTGTACGTCCTGAGCAGTTCTTC.

The sample holds many counts of this clonotype. This chain uses TRBV20-1 with TRBJ2-7, with TRBD1 matching 7 bases. From germline, CDR1 is DFQATT and CDR2 SNEGSKA (reference sequence). CDR3 size: 14 residues. J gave up 6 bases and V 0 bases, and 8 bases lay outside the gene matches. The CDR3 loop is CSARDRLAGGEQYF. CDR3 DNA: TGCAGTGCTAGAGACAGGCTAGCAGGGGGCGAGCAGTACTTC.

V is TRBV12-3 or TRBV12-4 and J is TRBJ2-5; D gene ambiguous. Trimming removed 3 bases at V and 2 bases at J, with 10 bases between. The CDR3 has 14 residues. Here the CDR3 reads CASSLGIVQETQYF. The CDR3, as DNA: TGTGCCAGCAGTTTGGGTATCGTACAAGAGACCCAGTACTTC.

This clonotype was recorded a few times. This chain links TRBV4-3 with TRBJ2-1, with 10 nucleotides matching TRBD2. The CDR3 runs 17 residues. The V gene's germline CDR1 is LGHNA and CDR2 YSLEER. The trim removed 2 bases at V and 5 bases at J, leaving 9 bases unmatched. The CDR3 loop reads CASSQLVASGRHNEQFF. CDR3 nucleotides: TGCGCCAGCAGCCAACTGGTAGCTAGCGGGAGACACAATGAGCAGTTCTTC.